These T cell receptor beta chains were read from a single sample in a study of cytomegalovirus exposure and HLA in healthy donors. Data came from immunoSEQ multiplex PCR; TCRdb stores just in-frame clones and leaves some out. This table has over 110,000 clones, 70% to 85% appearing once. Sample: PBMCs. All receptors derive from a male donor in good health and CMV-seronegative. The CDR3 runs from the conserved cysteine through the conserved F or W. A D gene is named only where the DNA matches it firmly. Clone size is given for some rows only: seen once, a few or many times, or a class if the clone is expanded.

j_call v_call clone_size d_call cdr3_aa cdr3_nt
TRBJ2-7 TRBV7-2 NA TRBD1 CASSLGQTFPYEQYF TGTGCCAGCAGCTTGGGACAGACCTTCCCCTACGAGCAGTACTTC
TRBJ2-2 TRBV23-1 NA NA CASSHSGGPPGELFF TGCGCCAGCAGTCACAGCGGAGGGCCCCCCGGGGAGCTGTTTTTT
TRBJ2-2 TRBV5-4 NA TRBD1 CASSSQGADTGELFF TGTGCCAGCAGCTCACAGGGGGCGGACACCGGGGAGCTGTTTTTT
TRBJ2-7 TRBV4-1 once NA CASSQVTGMLGEQYF TGCGCCAGCAGCCAAGTCACAGGGATGTTAGGCGAGCAGTACTTC
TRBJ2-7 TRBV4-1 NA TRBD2 CASSQDHGTSVQQYF TGCGCCAGCAGCCAAGATCATGGGACTAGTGTTCAGCAGTACTTC
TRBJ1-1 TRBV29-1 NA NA CSVEVVMNTEAFF TGCAGCGTTGAAGTTGTTATGAACACTGAAGCTTTCTTT
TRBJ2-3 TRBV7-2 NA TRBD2 CASSLTIAGGPPQYF TGTGCCAGCAGCTTAACTATCGCGGGAGGGCCCCCTCAGTATTTT
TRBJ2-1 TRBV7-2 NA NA CASSLGGLYNEQFF TGTGCCAGCAGCTTAGGCGGCCTCTACAATGAGCAGTTCTTC
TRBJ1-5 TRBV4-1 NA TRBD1 CASSLSQGGNQPQHF TGCGCCAGCAGCCTCTCACAGGGGGGCAATCAGCCCCAGCATTTT
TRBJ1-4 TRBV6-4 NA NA CASYNTEKLFF TGTGCCAGCTACAACACTGAAAAACTGTTTTTT
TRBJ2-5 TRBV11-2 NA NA CASSSTREETQYF TGTGCCAGCAGCTCCACTAGAGAAGAGACCCAGTACTTC
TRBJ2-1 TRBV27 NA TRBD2 CASSSLLAGDYNEQFF TGTGCCAGCAGTTCTTTACTAGCGGGGGACTACAATGAGCAGTTCTTC
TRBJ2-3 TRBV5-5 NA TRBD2 CASSLTSGRAPDTQYF TGTGCCAGCAGCCTGACTAGCGGGAGGGCCCCAGATACGCAGTATTTT
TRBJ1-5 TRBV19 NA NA CASSMGSYSNQPQHF TGTGCCAGTAGTATGGGGAGTTATAGCAATCAGCCCCAGCATTTT
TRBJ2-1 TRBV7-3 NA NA CASSLGQNNEQFF TGTGCCAGCAGCTTAGGACAAAACAATGAGCAGTTCTTC
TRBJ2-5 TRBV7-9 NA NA CASSSFLRGGETQYF TGTGCCAGCAGCTCCTTTCTTAGAGGAGGAGAGACCCAGTACTTC
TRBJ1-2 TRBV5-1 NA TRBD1 CASRGDRAAFYGYTF TGCGCCAGCAGAGGGGACAGAGCGGCCTTTTATGGCTACACCTTC
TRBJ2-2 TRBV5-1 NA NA CASSFDLNTGELFF TGCGCCAGCAGTTTCGACTTAAACACCGGGGAGCTGTTTTTT
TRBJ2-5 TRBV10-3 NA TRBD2 CAIGLAGVQETQYF TGTGCCATCGGGCTAGCGGGAGTGCAAGAGACCCAGTACTTC
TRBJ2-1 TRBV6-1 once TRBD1 CASSPGQGNEQFF TGTGCCAGCAGTCCGGGACAGGGCAATGAGCAGTTCTTC
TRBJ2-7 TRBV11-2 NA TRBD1 CASSLGPLDRSYEQYF TGTGCCAGCAGCTTAGGGCCCCTGGACAGGTCCTACGAGCAGTACTTC
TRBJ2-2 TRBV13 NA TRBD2 CASSLGTSGRPGELFF TGTGCCAGCAGCTTAGGGACTAGCGGGAGGCCCGGGGAGCTGTTTTTT
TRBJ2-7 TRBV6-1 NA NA CASSRLYEQYF TGTGCCAGCAGCCGACTATACGAGCAGTACTTC
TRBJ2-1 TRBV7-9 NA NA CASSQDLSSYNEQFF TGTGCCAGCAGCCAGGACTTGAGCTCCTACAATGAGCAGTTCTTC
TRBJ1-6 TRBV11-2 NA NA CASSLIRTGGRNSPLHF TGTGCCAGCAGCCTTATTCGGACGGGGGGCCGGAATTCACCCCTCCACTTT
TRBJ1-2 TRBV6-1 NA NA CASSEGAGWDGYTF TGTGCCAGCAGTGAAGGGGCAGGCTGGGATGGCTACACCTTC
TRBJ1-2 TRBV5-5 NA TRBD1 CASSFDVRGTNGYTF TGTGCCAGCAGCTTCGACGTCAGGGGGACCAATGGCTACACCTTC
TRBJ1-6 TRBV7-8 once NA CASSLPGVVGNSPLHF TGTGCCAGCAGCTTACCAGGGGTGGTGGGGAATTCACCCCTCCACTTT
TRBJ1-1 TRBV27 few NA CASSLDGPRMNTEAFF TGTGCCAGCAGTTTAGATGGGCCCCGTATGAACACTGAAGCTTTCTTT
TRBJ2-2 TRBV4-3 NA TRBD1 CASSRLTGDQKELFF TGCGCCAGCAGCCGACTGACAGGGGACCAGAAGGAGCTGTTTTTT
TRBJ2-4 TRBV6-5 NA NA CASSYAGIAKNIQYF TGTGCCAGCAGTTACGCGGGAATAGCCAAAAACATTCAGTACTTC
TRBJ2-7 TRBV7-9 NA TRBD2 CASSYPGTSDYEQYF TGTGCCAGCAGCTACCCCGGGACTAGCGACTACGAGCAGTACTTC
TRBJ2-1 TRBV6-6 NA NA CASSPTVYNEQFF TGTGCCAGCAGTCCGACAGTCTACAATGAGCAGTTCTTC
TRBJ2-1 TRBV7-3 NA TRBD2 CASSLLSGRGDEQFF TGTGCCAGCAGCTTACTCAGCGGGAGAGGAGATGAGCAGTTCTTC
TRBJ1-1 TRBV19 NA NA CASSIDIGGPRTEAFF TGTGCCAGTAGTATAGATATAGGAGGGCCTCGGACTGAAGCTTTCTTT
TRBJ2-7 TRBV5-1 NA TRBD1 CASFPQGGYEQYF TGCGCCAGCTTCCCACAGGGGGGTTACGAGCAGTACTTC
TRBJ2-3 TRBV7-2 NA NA CASTLAPADTQYF TGTGCCAGCACCCTCGCCCCAGCAGATACGCAGTATTTT
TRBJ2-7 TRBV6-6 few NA CASTINSYEQYF TGTGCCAGCACTATAAACTCCTACGAGCAGTACTTC
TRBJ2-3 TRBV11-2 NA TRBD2 CASSFSGDTDTQYF TGTGCCAGCAGCTTTAGCGGGGACACAGATACGCAGTATTTT
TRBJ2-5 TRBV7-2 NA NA CASSRTGVDTQYF TGTGCCAGCAGCCGGACCGGGGTGGATACCCAGTACTTC
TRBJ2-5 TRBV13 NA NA CASSSQGHQETQYF TGTGCCAGCAGCTCGCAGGGTCACCAAGAGACCCAGTACTTC
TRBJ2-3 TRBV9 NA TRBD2 CASSVDSGGKDTQYF TGTGCCAGCAGCGTAGACAGCGGGGGTAAGGATACGCAGTATTTT